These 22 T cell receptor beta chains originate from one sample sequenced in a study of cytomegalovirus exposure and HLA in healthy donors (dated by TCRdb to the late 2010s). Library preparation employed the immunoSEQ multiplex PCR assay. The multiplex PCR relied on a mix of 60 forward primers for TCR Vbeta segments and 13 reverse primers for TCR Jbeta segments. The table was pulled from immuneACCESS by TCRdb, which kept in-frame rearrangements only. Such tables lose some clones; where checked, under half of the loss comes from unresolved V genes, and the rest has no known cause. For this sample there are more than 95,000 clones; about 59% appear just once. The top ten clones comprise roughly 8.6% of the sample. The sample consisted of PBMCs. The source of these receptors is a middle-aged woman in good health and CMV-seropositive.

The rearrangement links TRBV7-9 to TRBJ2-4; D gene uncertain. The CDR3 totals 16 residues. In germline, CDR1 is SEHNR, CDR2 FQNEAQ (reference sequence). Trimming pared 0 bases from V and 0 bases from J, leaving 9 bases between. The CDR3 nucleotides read TGTGCCAGCAGCTTAGCGCTTGGGCTAGCCAAAAACATTCAGTACTTC. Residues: CASSLALGLAKNIQYF.

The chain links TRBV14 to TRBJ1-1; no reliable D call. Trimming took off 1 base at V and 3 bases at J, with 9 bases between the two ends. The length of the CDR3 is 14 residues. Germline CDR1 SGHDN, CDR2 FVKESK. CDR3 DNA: TGTGCCAGCAGCCAAGTCCGAGGGCACACTGAAGCTTTCTTT. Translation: CASSQVRGHTEAFF.

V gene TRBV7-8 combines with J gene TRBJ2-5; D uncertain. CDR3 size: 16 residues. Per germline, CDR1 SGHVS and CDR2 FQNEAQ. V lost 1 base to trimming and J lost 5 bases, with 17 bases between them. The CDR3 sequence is CASSLVGGPPRETQYF. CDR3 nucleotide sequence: TGTGCCAGCAGCTTAGTTGGCGGCCCTCCGAGGGAGACCCAGTACTTC.

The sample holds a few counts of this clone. CDR3 nucleotides: TGTGCCAGCAGCTTAGCGCAGGGGCGGTACGAGCAGTACTTC. It codes for CASSLAQGRYEQYF. The genes are TRBV7-9 and TRBJ2-7, with D possibly matching TRBD1 (6 bases). Germline V gives CDR1 SEHNR, CDR2 FQNEAQ (reference sequence). The CDR3 has 14 amino acids. Trimming took off 0 bases at V and 4 bases at J, with 10 bases between the two ends.

CDR3 in amino acids: CASSDGGGNYGYTF. The CDR3 DNA is TGTGCCAGCAGTGACGGAGGGGGCAACTATGGCTACACCTTC. V is TRBV6-4 and J is TRBJ1-2; 7 positions match TRBD1. CDR1 is MRHNA and CDR2 is SNTAGT in the germline V gene. Germline trimming cut 2 bases from V and 2 bases from J; bases unmatched to any gene: 2. The CDR3 is made up of 14 amino acids.

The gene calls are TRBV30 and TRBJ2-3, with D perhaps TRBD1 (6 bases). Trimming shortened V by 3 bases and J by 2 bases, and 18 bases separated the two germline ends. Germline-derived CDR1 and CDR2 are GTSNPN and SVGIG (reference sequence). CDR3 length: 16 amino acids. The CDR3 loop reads CAWRALGGQLTDTQYF. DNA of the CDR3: TGTGCCTGGAGAGCTCTAGGCGGACAGCTCACAGATACGCAGTATTTT. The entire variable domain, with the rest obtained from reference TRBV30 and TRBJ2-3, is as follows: SQTIHQWPATLVQPVGSPLSLECTVEGTSNPNLYWYRQAAGRGLQLLFYSVGIGQISSEVPQNLSASRPQDRQFILSSKKLLLSDSGFYLCAWRALGGQLTDTQYFGPGTRLTVL.

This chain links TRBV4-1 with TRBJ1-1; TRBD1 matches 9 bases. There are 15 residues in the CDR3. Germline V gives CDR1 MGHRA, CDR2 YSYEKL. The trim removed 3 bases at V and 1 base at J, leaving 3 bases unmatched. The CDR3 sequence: CASSQWTGENTEAFF. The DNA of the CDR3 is TGCGCCAGCAGCCAGTGGACAGGGGAGAACACTGAAGCTTTCTTT.

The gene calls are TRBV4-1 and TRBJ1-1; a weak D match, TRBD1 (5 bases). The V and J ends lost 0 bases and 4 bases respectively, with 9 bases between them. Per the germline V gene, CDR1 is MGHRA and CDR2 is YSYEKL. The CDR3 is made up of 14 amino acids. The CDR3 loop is CASSQDLGGTEAFF. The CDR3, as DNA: TGCGCCAGCAGCCAAGATCTCGGGGGCACTGAAGCTTTCTTT.

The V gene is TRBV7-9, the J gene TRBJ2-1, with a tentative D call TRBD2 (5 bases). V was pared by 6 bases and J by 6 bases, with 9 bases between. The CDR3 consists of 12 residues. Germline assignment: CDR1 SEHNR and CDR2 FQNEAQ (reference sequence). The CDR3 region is CASSYTSNEQFF. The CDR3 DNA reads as TGTGCCAGCAGTTATACTAGCAATGAGCAGTTCTTC.

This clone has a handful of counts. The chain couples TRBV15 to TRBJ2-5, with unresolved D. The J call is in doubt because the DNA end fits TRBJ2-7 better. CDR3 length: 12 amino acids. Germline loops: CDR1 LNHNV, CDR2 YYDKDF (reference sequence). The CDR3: CATSISLYEQYF. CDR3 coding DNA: TGTGCCACTTCCATTAGCCTGTACGAGCAGTACTTC.

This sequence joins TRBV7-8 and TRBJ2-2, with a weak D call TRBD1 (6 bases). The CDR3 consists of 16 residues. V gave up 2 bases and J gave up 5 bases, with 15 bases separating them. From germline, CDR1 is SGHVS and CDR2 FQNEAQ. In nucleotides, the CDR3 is TGTGCCAGCAGCTTATACGATCCACAGGGAACCGGGGAGCTGTTTTTT. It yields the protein CASSLYDPQGTGELFF.

The CDR3 sequence is CASSRAGGPQETQYF. CDR3 nucleotide sequence: TGCGCCAGCAGCAGAGCGGGAGGGCCCCAAGAGACCCAGTACTTC. The chain links TRBV4-1 to TRBJ2-5; 10 bases are a match to TRBD2. CDR3 length equals 15 residues. CDR1 and CDR2 (germline): MGHRA, YSYEKL. V was pared by 5 bases and J by 1 base, with 4 bases of the junction left unmatched.

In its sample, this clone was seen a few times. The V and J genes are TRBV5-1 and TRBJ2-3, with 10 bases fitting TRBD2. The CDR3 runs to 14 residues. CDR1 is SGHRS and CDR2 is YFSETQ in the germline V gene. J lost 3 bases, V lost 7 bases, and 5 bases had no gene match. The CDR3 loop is CASWTSGETDTQYF. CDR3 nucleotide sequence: TGCGCCAGCTGGACTAGCGGAGAGACAGATACGCAGTATTTT.

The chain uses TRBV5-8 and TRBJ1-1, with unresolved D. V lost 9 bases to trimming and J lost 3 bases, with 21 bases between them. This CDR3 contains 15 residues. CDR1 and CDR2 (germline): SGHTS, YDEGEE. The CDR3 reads CAITSPGRMHTEAFF. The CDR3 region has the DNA TGTGCCATTACATCTCCGGGGAGGATGCACACTGAAGCTTTCTTT. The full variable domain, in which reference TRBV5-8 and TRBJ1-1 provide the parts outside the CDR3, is EAGVTQSPTHLIKTRGQQATLRCSPISGHTSVYWYQQALGLGLQFLLWYDEGEERNRGNFPPRFSGRQFPNYSSELNVNALELEDSALYLCAITSPGRMHTEAFFGQGTRLTVV.

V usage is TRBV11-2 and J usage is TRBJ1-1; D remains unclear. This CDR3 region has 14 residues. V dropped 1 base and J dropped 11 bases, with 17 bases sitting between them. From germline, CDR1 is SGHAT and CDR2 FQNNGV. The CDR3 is CASSLVVGGFEAFF. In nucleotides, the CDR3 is TGTGCCAGCAGCTTAGTGGTTGGAGGGTTTGAGGCTTTCTTT.

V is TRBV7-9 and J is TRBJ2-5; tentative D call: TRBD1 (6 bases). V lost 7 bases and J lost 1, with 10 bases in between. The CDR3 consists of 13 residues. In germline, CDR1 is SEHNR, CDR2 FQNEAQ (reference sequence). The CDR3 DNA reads TGTGCCAGCAACGGACAGTTCCAAGAGACCCAGTACTTC. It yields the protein CASNGQFQETQYF. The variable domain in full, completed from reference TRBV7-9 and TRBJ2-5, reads DTGVSQNPRHKITKRGQNVTFRCDPISEHNRLYWYRQTLGQGPEFLTYFQNEAQLEKSRLLSDRFSAERPKGSFSTLEIQRTEQGDSAMYLCASNGQFQETQYFGPGTRLLVL.

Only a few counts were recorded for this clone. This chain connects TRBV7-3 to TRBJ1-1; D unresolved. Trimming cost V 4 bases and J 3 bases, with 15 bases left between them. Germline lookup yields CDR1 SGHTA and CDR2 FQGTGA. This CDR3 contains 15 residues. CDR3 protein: CASSSVNSGDTEAFF. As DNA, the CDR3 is TGTGCCAGCAGCTCCGTAAATTCCGGGGACACTGAAGCTTTCTTT.

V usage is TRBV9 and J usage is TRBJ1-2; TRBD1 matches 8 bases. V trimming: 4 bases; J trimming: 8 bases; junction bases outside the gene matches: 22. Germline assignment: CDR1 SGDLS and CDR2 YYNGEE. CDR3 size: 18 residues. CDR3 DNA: TGTGCCAGCAGCCCAGTAAAGTCCCCATCGGACAGGGAAAGAGGCTACACCTTC. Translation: CASSPVKSPSDRERGYTF.

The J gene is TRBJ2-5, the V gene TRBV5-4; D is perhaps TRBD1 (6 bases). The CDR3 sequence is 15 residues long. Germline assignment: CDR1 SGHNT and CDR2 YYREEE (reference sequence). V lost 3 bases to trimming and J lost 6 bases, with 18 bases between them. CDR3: CASSSRDRSLKTQYF. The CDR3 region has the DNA TGTGCCAGCAGCTCCAGAGACAGGTCCTTGAAGACCCAGTACTTC.

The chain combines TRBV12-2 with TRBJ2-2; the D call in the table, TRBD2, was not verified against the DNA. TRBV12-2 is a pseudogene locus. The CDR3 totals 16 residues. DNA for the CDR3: TGTGCAAGTCGCTTAGGCGACGGTGGAGGGGCCGGGGAGCTGTTTTTT. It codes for CASRLGDGGGAGELFF.

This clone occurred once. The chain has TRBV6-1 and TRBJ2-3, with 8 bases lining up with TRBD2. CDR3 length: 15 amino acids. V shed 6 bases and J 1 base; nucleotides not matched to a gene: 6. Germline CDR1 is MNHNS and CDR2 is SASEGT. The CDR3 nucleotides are TGTGCCAGCAGAAGTTCGACTAGCGGCACAGATACGCAGTATTTT. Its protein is CASRSSTSGTDTQYF.

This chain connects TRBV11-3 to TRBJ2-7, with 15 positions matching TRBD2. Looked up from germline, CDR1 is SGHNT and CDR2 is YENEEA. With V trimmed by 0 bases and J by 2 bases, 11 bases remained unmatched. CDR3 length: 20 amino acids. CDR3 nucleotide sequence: TGTGCCAGCAGCTTAGAGAGTTCGGGACTAGCGGGAGGATACCCCTACGAGCAGTACTTC. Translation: CASSLESSGLAGGYPYEQYF.